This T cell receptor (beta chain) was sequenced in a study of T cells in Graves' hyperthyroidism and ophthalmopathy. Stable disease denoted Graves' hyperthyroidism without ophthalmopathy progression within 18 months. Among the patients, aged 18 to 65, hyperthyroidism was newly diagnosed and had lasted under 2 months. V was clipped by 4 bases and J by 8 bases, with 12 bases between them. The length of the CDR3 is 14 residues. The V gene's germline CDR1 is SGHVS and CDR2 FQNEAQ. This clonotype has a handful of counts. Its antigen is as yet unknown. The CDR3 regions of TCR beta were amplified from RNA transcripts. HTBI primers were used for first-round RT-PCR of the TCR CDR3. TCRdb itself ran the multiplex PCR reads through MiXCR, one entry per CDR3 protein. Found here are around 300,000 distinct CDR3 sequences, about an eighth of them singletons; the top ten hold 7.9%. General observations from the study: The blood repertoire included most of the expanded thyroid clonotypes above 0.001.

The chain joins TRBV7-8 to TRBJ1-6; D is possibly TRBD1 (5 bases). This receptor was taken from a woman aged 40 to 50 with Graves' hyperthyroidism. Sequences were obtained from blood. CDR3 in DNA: TGTGCCAGCAGCTGGACAAGGAGTTATTCACCCCTCCACTTT. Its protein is CASSWTRSYSPLHF.